The 22 T cell receptor beta chains below were found in one sample sequenced in a study of T cell responses to AZD1222 COVID-19 vaccine. Profiled with immunoSEQ multiplex PCR; TCRdb holds only in-frame clones, not every one. This table holds some 90,000 clones, around 91% found once. The sequencing here drew on peripheral blood, taken on day 0 of MenACWY control vaccination. These TCRs come from an adult in good health.

This clone was seen more than once but under ten times. DNA for the CDR3: TGTGCCAGCAGCTTGTACGGACAGGGTAACACCGGGGAGCTGTTTTTT. This encodes CASSLYGQGNTGELFF. The V gene is TRBV11-2, the J gene TRBJ2-2; 8 bases are a match to TRBD1. In germline, CDR1 is SGHAT, CDR2 FQNNGV. CDR3 length: 16 amino acids. The ends lost 3 bases at V and 2 bases at J; junction bases unmatched: 5.

The chain joins TRBV5-1 to TRBJ2-7, with D unresolved. V shed 2 bases and J shed 2 bases, with 14 bases lying between them. This CDR3 spans 15 amino acids. Per the germline V gene, CDR1 is SGHRS and CDR2 is YFSETQ. CDR3 protein: CASSFFPSSTYEQYF. The CDR3 nucleotides are TGCGCCAGCAGCTTCTTCCCCAGCTCGACCTACGAGCAGTACTTC.

V is TRBV6-5 and J is TRBJ2-7; D is uncertain. CDR1 is MNHEY, CDR2 SVGAGI, per germline. The CDR3 is 12 amino acids. Deletions cut 6 bases from V and 2 bases from J, with 8 bases between. In nucleotides, the CDR3 is TGTGCCAGCAGGGGTTTCCCCTACGAGCAGTACTTC. It specifies CASRGFPYEQYF.

This clone was picked up one time. The V call is TRBV11-1, the J call TRBJ2-1, with 9 bases lining up with TRBD1. J gave up 8 bases and V 5 bases, and 10 bases lay outside the gene matches. The CDR3 has 15 amino acids. Germline V CDR1 and CDR2: SGHAT, FQDESV (reference sequence). CDR3 bases: TGTGCCAGCAGCGGGGGGACAGGGTCGTGGCATGAGCAGTTCTTC. It yields the protein CASSGGTGSWHEQFF.

The CDR3 loop is CASSLGAGDNSPLHF. The CDR3 DNA reads TGTGCCAGCAGCTTGGGGGCAGGGGACAATTCACCCCTCCACTTT. The chain combines TRBV5-5 with TRBJ1-6, with D possibly being TRBD1 (6 bases). The V gene lost 0 bases and the J gene lost 7 bases, with 11 bases spanning the gap. The V gene's germline CDR1 is SGHKS and CDR2 YYEKEE (reference sequence). The CDR3 contains 15 residues. The complete variable domain, with remaining parts taken from reference TRBV5-5 and TRBJ1-6, reads DAGVTQSPTHLIKTRGQQVTLRCSPISGHKSVSWYQQVLGQGPQFIFQYYEKEERGRGNFPDRFSARQFPNYSSELNVNALLLGDSALYLCASSLGAGDNSPLHFGNGTRLTVT.

The CDR3 DNA reads TGTGCCAGCAGTTTATCGGGGCAGGGTCATCAGCCCCAGCATTTT. It codes for CASSLSGQGHQPQHF. The genes are TRBV27 and TRBJ1-5, with D perhaps matching TRBD1 (5 bases). V lost 0 bases, J lost 5 bases, and 11 bases lay in between. CDR3 length: 15 amino acids. CDR1 is MNHEY, CDR2 SMNVEV, per germline (reference sequence).

The chain joins TRBV24-1 to TRBJ2-7; 9 nucleotides line up with TRBD1. Per germline, CDR1 KGHDR and CDR2 SFDVKD. The V gene end was trimmed by 2 bases and the J gene end by 6 bases; junction bases not matched to a gene: 7. The CDR3 runs to 15 residues. CDR3 sequence reads: CATSDSTGGGFEQYF. Here the CDR3 DNA reads TGTGCCACCAGTGATTCGACAGGGGGAGGGTTCGAGCAGTACTTC.

The rearrangement uses TRBV5-1 and TRBJ1-4, with 8 bases identical to TRBD1. Germline V gene lookup returns CDR1 SGHRS and CDR2 YFSETQ. V was clipped by 4 bases and J by 5 bases; unmatched bases: 7. CDR3 length: 15 residues. CDR3 nucleotides: TGCGCCAGCAGCCCTGGACAGGGCCGCAATGAAAAACTGTTTTTT. This gives the protein CASSPGQGRNEKLFF.

CDR3 in DNA: TGTGCCAGTAGTTTCGACGGGATGGAGACCCAGTACTTC. Its protein product is CASSFDGMETQYF. This rearrangement joins TRBV19 to TRBJ2-5; perhaps TRBD2 as D (5 bases). The CDR3 consists of 13 residues. Looked up from germline, CDR1 is LNHDA and CDR2 is SQIVND (reference sequence). Trimming stripped 5 bases from V and 5 bases from J, with 12 bases between.

The chain joins TRBV7-2 to TRBJ1-6, with 8 bases fitting TRBD1. With 5 bases clipped from V and 7 bases from J, the junction kept 10 bases outside the gene matches. Germline V CDR1 and CDR2: SGHTA, FQGNSA. This CDR3 spans 16 amino acids. CDR3 loop: CASSQTWDRYNSPLHF. In nucleotides, the CDR3 is TGTGCCAGCAGCCAGACCTGGGACAGGTACAATTCACCCCTCCACTTT.

The gene calls are TRBV7-6 and TRBJ2-7; D gene uncertain. Germline V gene data show CDR1 as SGHVS and CDR2 as FNYEAQ. This CDR3 region has 13 residues. Trimming left V 4 bases short and J 2 bases short, with 9 bases between. CDR3 amino acids: CASSSGGTYEQYF. As DNA, the CDR3 is TGTGCCAGCAGCTCGGGTGGGACCTACGAGCAGTACTTC.

This clone was recorded a few times. The chain carries TRBV5-4 and TRBJ1-1, with 7 bases identical to TRBD1. CDR1 is SGHNT, CDR2 YYREEE, per germline (reference sequence). The length of the CDR3 is 14 residues. V gave up 4 bases and J gave up 3 bases; unmatched junction bases: 6. CDR3 nucleotides: TGTGCCAGCAGCAAAGGACAGGATCACACTGAAGCTTTCTTT. It yields the protein CASSKGQDHTEAFF.

The chain combines TRBV5-1 with TRBJ1-4, with TRBD1 identical over 10 bases. The trim removed 4 bases at V and 4 bases at J, leaving 4 bases unmatched. The germline CDR1 and CDR2 sequences are SGHRS and YFSETQ. This CDR3 region has 15 residues. CDR3 bases: TGCGCCAGCAGCACTGGACAGGGGGGTAATGAAAAACTGTTTTTT. The encoded protein is CASSTGQGGNEKLFF. The variable domain in full, with the rest retrieved from reference TRBV5-1 and TRBJ1-4, is KAGVTQTPRYLIKTRGQQVTLSCSPISGHRSVSWYQQTPGQGLQFLFEYFSETQRNKGNFPGRFSGRQFSNSRSEMNVSTLELGDSALYLCASSTGQGGNEKLFFGSGTQLSVL.

V usage is TRBV28 and J usage is TRBJ1-1; D unresolved. There are 13 residues in the CDR3. CDR1 and CDR2 (germline): MDHEN, SYDVKM. Trimming took 2 bases from V and 4 from J, leaving 8 bases between them. This CDR3 is CASSLTILTEAFF. The CDR3, as DNA: TGTGCCAGCAGTTTAACCATACTCACTGAAGCTTTCTTT.

The chain has TRBV12-3 or TRBV12-4 and TRBJ2-7, with 7 bases that match TRBD2. J lost 3 bases, V lost 2 bases, and 1 base had no gene match. The CDR3 runs to 13 residues. The DNA of the CDR3 is TGTGCCAGCAGTTTACGGGAGGACTACGAGCAGTACTTC. It codes for CASSLREDYEQYF.

V and J are TRBV7-9 and TRBJ2-1; 9 bases are shared with TRBD2. The CDR3 covers 16 residues. Germline CDR1 is SEHNR and CDR2 is FQNEAQ (reference sequence). V shed 5 bases, J shed 9 bases, and the junction held 14 bases outside the gene matches. For the CDR3, the DNA is TGTGCCAGCAGCACCCGGGGACTAGCTATTGGCGGTGAGCAGTTCTTC. Its translation is CASSTRGLAIGGEQFF.

The chain uses TRBV7-8 and TRBJ2-7, with D unresolved. Trimming pared 3 bases from V and 2 bases from J, leaving 5 bases between. CDR3 length: 12 residues. Germline CDR1 and CDR2: SGHVS and FQNEAQ. The CDR3 coding sequence is TGTGCCAGCAGCTTGAAGACCTACGAGCAGTACTTC. This codes for CASSLKTYEQYF.

The chain carries TRBV2 and TRBJ1-2; D remains ambiguous. In germline, CDR1 is SNHLY, CDR2 FYNNEI. Trimming left V 6 bases short and J 0 bases short, with 8 bases between. This CDR3 spans 13 amino acids. The CDR3 bases are TGTGCCAGCAGGGAACGTGCTAACTATGGCTACACCTTC. Its protein is CASRERANYGYTF.

In its sample, this clone was seen once. The CDR3 nucleotides are TGTGCCAGTAGCACGATAGCGGGGCCCAGGGAGACCCAGTACTTC. Its protein product is CASSTIAGPRETQYF. The chain has TRBV19 and TRBJ2-5; TRBD2 aligns across 8 bases. V shed 6 bases and J 5 bases; nucleotides not matched to a gene: 11. The CDR3 runs 15 residues. Looked up from germline, CDR1 is LNHDA and CDR2 is SQIVND (reference sequence).

The chain has TRBV3-1 (or the pseudogene TRBV3-2) and TRBJ1-4; D perhaps matches TRBD1 (6 bases). The V and J ends lost 0 bases and 4 bases respectively, with 18 bases between them. Germline loops: CDR1 LGHDT, CDR2 YNNKEL (reference sequence). There are 18 residues in the CDR3. This CDR3 reads CASSQDRQVGGLNEKLFF. In DNA form, the CDR3 reads TGTGCCAGCAGCCAAGATCGACAGGTGGGGGGTCTTAATGAAAAACTGTTTTTT.

The gene calls are TRBV3-1 (or the pseudogene TRBV3-2) and TRBJ2-2, with a tentative D call TRBD1 (5 bases). CDR1 and CDR2 (germline): LGHDT, YNNKEL (reference sequence). CDR3 length: 14 residues. V lost 4 bases and J 4 bases, leaving 10 bases between the germline ends. The CDR3 loop reads CASSRDSPTGELFF. CDR3 coding DNA: TGTGCCAGCAGCCGCGACAGCCCCACCGGGGAGCTGTTTTTT.

This rearrangement joins TRBV11-3 to TRBJ2-1; 7 bases match TRBD2. J gave up 15 bases and V 0 bases, and 17 bases lay outside the gene matches. Per the germline V gene, CDR1 is SGHNT and CDR2 is YENEEA. The CDR3 is 16 amino acids. CDR3 nucleotides: TGTGCCAGCAGCTTAGATTTTCCCCCGAGACTAGCCTGCGCGTTCTTC. Its translation is CASSLDFPPRLACAFF.